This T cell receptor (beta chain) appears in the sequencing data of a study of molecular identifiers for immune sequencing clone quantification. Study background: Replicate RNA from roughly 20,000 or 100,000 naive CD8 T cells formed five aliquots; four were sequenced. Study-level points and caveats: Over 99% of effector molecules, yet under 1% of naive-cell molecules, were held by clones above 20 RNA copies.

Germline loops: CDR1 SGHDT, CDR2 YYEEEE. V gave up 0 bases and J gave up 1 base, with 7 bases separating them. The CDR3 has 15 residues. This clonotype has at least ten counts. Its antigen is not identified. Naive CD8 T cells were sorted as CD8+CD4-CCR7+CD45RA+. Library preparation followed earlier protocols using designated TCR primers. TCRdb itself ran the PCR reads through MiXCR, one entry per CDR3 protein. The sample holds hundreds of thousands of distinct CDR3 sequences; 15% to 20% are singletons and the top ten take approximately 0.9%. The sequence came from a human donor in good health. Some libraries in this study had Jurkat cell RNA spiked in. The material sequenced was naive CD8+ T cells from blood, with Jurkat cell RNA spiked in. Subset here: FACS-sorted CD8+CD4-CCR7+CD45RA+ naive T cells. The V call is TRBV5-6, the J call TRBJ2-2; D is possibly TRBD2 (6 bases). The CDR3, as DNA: TGTGCCAGCAGCTTGGTGCGGGAGAACACCGGGGAGCTGTTTTTT. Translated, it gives CASSLVRENTGELFF.